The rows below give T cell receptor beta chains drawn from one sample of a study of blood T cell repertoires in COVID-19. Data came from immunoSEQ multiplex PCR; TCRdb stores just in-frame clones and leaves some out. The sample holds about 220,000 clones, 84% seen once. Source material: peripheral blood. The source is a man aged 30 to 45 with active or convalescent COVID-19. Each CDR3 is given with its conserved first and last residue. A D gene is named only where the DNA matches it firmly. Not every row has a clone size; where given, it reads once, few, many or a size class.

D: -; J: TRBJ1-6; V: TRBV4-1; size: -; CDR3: CASSQDREYNSPLHF; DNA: TGCGCCAGCAGCCAAGACAGGGAATATAATTCACCCCTCCACTTT
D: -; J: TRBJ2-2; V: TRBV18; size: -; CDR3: CASSPRVEGELFF; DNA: TGTGCCAGCTCACCCCGGGTCGAAGGGGAGCTGTTTTTT
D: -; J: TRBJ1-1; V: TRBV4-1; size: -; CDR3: CASRLFGEMNTEAFF; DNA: TGCGCCAGCAGACTTTTTGGAGAGATGAACACTGAAGCTTTCTTT
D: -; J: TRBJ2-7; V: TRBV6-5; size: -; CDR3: CASSYGGPSSSYEQYF; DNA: TGTGCCAGCAGTTACGGAGGGCCCTCTTCTTCCTACGAGCAGTACTTC
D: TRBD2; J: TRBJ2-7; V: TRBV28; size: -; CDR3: CASSRAGGLFSYEQYF; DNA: TGTGCCAGCAGCCGAGCGGGAGGCCTCTTCTCCTACGAGCAGTACTTC
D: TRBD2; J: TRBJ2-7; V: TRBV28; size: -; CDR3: CASSPPPGTRVYEQYF; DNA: TGTGCCAGCAGTCCGCCCCCCGGGACTAGAGTCTACGAGCAGTACTTC
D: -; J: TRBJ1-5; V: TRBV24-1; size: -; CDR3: CATSDPGGIDQPQHF; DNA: TGTGCCACCAGTGACCCGGGGGGAATCGATCAGCCCCAGCATTTT
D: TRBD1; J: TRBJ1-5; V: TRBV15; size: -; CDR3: CATSSGTGGQPQHF; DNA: TGTGCCACCAGCAGTGGGACAGGGGGACAGCCCCAGCATTTT
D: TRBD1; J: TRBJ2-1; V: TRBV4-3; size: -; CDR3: CASSQDRFRQGVYNEQFF; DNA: TGCGCCAGCAGCCAAGATCGGTTCCGACAGGGGGTCTACAATGAGCAGTTCTTC
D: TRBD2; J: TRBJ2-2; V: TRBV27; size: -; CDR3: CASRSGGANTGELFF; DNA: TGTGCCAGCAGGAGCGGGGGTGCGAACACCGGGGAGCTGTTTTTT
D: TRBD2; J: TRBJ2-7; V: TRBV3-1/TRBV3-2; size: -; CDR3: CASSQGPAGGLNEQYF; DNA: TGTGCCAGCAGCCAAGGCCCGGCGGGGGGGCTCAACGAGCAGTACTTC
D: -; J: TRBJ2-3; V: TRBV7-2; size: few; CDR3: CASSLALYTQYF; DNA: TGTGCCAGCAGCTTAGCACTCTATACGCAGTATTTT
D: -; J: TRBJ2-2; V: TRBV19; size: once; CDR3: CASSIAAYNTGELFF; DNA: TGTGCCAGTAGTATAGCTGCCTACAACACCGGGGAGCTGTTTTTT
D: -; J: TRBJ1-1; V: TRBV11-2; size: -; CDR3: CASSLDLPRVTFF; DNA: TGTGCCAGCAGCTTAGATCTCCCCAGGGTGACTTTCTTT
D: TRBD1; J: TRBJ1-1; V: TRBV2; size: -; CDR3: CASSGGQGVRAFF; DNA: TGTGCCAGCAGTGGGGGACAGGGGGTTCGGGCTTTCTTT
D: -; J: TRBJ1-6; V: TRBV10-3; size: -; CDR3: CAISLGSSYNSPLHF; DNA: TGTGCCATCTCTTTAGGGAGCTCCTATAATTCACCCCTCCACTTT
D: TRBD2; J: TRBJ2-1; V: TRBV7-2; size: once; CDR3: CASSLRRGGASGEQFF; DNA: TGTGCCAGCAGCCTCCGTCGGGGGGGGGCCTCGGGTGAGCAGTTCTTC
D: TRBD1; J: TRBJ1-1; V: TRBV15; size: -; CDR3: CATSRFRTGETEAFF; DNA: TGTGCCACCAGCCGCTTCAGGACAGGGGAAACTGAAGCTTTCTTT
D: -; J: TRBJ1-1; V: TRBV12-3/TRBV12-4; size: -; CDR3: CASTSDYTEAFF; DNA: TGTGCCAGCACCTCAGATTACACTGAAGCTTTCTTT
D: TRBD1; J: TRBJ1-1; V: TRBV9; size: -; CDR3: CASSARQGNTEAFF; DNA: TGTGCCAGCAGCGCTAGACAGGGGAACACTGAAGCTTTCTTT
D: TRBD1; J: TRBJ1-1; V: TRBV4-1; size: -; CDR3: CASSKDRGLGAFF; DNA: TGCGCCAGCAGCAAGGACAGGGGGCTTGGGGCTTTCTTT
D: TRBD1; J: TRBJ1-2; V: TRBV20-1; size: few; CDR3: CSASFSGQAAGGYTF; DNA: TGCAGTGCTAGTTTCTCGGGACAGGCGGCCGGGGGCTACACCTTC
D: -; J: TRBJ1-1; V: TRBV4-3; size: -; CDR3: CASSQDRVPTEAFF; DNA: TGCGCCAGCAGCCAAGACAGGGTACCCACTGAAGCTTTCTTT
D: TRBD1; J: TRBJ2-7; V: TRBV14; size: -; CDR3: CASSQTGGQVYEQYF; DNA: TGTGCCAGCAGCCAAACAGGGGGGCAAGTATACGAGCAGTACTTC
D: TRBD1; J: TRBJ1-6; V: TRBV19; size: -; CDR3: CASMGTAYNSPLHF; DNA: TGTGCCAGTATGGGGACAGCGTATAATTCACCCCTCCACTTT
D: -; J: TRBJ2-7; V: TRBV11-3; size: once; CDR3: CASSSPSDYEQYF; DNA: TGTGCCAGCAGCTCACCCTCAGACTACGAGCAGTACTTC
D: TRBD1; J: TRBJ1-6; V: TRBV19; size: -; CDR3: CASRPTGTNSPLHF; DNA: TGTGCCAGTAGACCGACAGGGACTAATTCACCCCTCCACTTT
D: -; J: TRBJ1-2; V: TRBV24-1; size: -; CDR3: CATSDYRESYGYTF; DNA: TGTGCCACCAGTGATTACAGGGAGAGCTATGGCTACACCTTC
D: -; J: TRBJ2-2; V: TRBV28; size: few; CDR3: CASSGGRPDTGELFF; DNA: TGTGCCAGCAGTGGGGGGAGGCCAGACACCGGGGAGCTGTTTTTT
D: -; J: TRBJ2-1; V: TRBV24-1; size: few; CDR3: CATSDPGFLRDEQFF; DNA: TGTGCCACCAGTGACCCCGGATTCCTGCGGGATGAGCAGTTCTTC
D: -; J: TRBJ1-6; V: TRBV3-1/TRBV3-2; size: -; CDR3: CASSQHSSYNSPLHF; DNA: TGTGCCAGCAGCCAACACAGCTCCTATAATTCACCCCTCCACTTT
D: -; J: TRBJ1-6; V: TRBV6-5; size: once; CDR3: CASSRSDGNGSPLHF; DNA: TGTGCCAGCAGTCGCTCCGACGGGAATGGCTCACCCCTCCACTTT
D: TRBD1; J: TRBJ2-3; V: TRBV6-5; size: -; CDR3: CASSPRGQGTDTQYF; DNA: TGTGCCAGCAGCCCCCGTGGACAGGGAACAGATACGCAGTATTTT
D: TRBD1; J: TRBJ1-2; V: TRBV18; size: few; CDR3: CASSPPGQPYGYTF; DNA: TGTGCCAGCTCACCGCCGGGACAGCCTTATGGCTACACCTTC
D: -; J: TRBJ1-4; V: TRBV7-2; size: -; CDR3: CASRARDPHEKLFF; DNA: TGTGCCAGCAGGGCGCGGGACCCCCATGAAAAACTGTTTTTT
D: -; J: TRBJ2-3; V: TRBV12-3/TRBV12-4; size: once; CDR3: CASSNTDTQYF; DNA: TGTGCCAGCAGCAACACAGATACGCAGTATTTT
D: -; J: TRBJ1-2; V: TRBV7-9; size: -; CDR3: CASSLGSLSYGYTF; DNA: TGTGCCAGCAGCTTGGGCAGTCTATCTTATGGCTACACCTTC
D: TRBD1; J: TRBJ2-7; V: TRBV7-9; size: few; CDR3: CASSPGGFYEQYF; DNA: TGTGCCAGCAGCCCAGGGGGTTTCTACGAGCAGTACTTC
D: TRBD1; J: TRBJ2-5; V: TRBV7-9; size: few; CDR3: CASSLGTGGETQYF; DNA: TGTGCCAGCAGCTTAGGGACAGGAGGAGAGACCCAGTACTTC
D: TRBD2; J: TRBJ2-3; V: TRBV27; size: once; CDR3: CASSFRLRGLAGGPTDTQYF; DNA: TGTGCCAGCAGTTTTCGCCTCCGGGGACTAGCGGGAGGGCCCACAGATACGCAGTATTTT
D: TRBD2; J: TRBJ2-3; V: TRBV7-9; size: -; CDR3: CASSLRVGTSGVGDTQYF; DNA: TGTGCCAGCAGCTTAAGGGTCGGCACTAGCGGAGTTGGGGATACGCAGTATTTT
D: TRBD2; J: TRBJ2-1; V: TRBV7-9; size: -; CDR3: CASSPAGGTNNEQFF; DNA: TGTGCCAGCAGCCCCGCGGGGGGTACTAACAATGAGCAGTTCTTC
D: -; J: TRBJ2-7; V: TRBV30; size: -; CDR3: CAWSEEAYEQYF; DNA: TGTGCCTGGAGTGAGGAGGCCTACGAGCAGTACTTC
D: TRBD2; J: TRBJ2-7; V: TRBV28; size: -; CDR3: CASSLRRGARAGGYEQYF; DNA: TGTGCCAGCAGTTTAAGGCGGGGGGCACGAGCGGGTGGCTACGAGCAGTACTTC
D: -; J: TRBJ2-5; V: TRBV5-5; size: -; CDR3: CASSLVGQVHGETQYF; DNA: TGTGCCAGCAGCTTGGTTGGGCAGGTACATGGGGAGACCCAGTACTTC
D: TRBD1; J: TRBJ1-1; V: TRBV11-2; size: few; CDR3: CASSTGTGRYTEAFF; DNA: TGTGCCAGCAGTACCGGGACAGGGAGGTACACTGAAGCTTTCTTT
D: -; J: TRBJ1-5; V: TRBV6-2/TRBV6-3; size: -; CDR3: CASSPGAGSNQPQHF; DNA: TGTGCCAGCAGCCCGGGGGCAGGCTCCAATCAGCCCCAGCATTTT
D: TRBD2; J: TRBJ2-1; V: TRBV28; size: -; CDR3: CASSWSREATYNEQFF; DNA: TGTGCCAGCAGTTGGTCGCGGGAGGCCACCTACAATGAGCAGTTCTTC
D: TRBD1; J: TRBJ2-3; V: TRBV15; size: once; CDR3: CATSRVPGDRGLDTQYF; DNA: TGTGCCACCAGCAGAGTCCCGGGGGACAGGGGGTTGGATACGCAGTATTTT
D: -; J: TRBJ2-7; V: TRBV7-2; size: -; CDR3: CASSLAASSYEQYF; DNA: TGTGCCAGCAGCTTAGCAGCTAGCTCCTACGAGCAGTACTTC
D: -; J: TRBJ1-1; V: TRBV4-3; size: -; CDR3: CASSQAPQVSEAFF; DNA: TGCGCCAGCAGCCAGGCCCCCCAAGTCTCTGAAGCTTTCTTT
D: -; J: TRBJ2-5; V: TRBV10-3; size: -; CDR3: CAISERGETQYF; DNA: TGTGCCATCAGTGAGCGGGGAGAGACCCAGTACTTC
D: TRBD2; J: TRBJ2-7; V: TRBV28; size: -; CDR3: CASSLYLAGGGARYEQYF; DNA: TGTGCCAGCAGTTTATACCTAGCGGGGGGTGGGGCCCGCTACGAGCAGTACTTC
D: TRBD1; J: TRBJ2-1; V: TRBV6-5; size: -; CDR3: CASRAGGLGNEQFF; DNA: TGTGCCAGCAGGGCAGGGGGTTTGGGGAATGAGCAGTTCTTC
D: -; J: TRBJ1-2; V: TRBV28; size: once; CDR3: CASSLPGGDYGYTF; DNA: TGTGCCAGCAGTTTACCCGGAGGGGACTATGGCTACACCTTC